Listed below are T cell receptor beta chains from one sample, sequenced in a study of blood T cell repertoires in COVID-19. Sequenced by immunoSEQ multiplex PCR; TCRdb stores in-frame clones only, minus some. The data show under 200,000 clones, roughly 80% seen once. Sequences were obtained from peripheral blood. The receptors stem from a man aged 60-69 years with acute or convalescent COVID-19. The CDR3 runs from the conserved cysteine through the conserved F or W. The D gene is left open where the match is weak. Some rows mark clone size as missing; the rest say once, few, many or name a class of expanded clone.

V	J	D	size	DNA	CDR3
TRBV27	TRBJ2-7	TRBD1	-	TGTGCCAGCAGTCCACAGGGGGCATATTTCGAGCAGTACTTC	CASSPQGAYFEQYF
TRBV11-3	TRBJ2-1	TRBD1	-	TGTGCCAGCAGCGCTGGACAGGGAACCTACAATGAGCAGTTCTTC	CASSAGQGTYNEQFF
TRBV11-2	TRBJ2-1	-	-	TGTGCCAGCAGCGCGATCAGGGATGAGCAGTTCTTC	CASSAIRDEQFF
TRBV4-3	TRBJ1-2	-	-	TGCGCCAGCAGCCAAGATCCAGGAAACTATGGCTACACCTTC	CASSQDPGNYGYTF
TRBV5-8	TRBJ2-3	TRBD1	once	TGTGCCAGCAGCTCCGGGACAGCACGCACAGATACGCAGTATTTT	CASSSGTARTDTQYF
TRBV25-1	TRBJ1-1	TRBD1	-	TGTGCCAGCAGTTATCCGGGACAGGAAACTGAAGCTTTCTTT	CASSYPGQETEAFF
TRBV4-2	TRBJ1-5	-	-	TGTGCCAGCAGCCGAGACCGGTATAGCAATCAGCCCCAGCATTTT	CASSRDRYSNQPQHF
TRBV7-9	TRBJ2-1	-	few	TGTGCCAGCAGCCAAGTGGGCAGCTCCTACAATGAGCAGTTCTTC	CASSQVGSSYNEQFF
TRBV30	TRBJ1-1	-	-	TGTGCCTGGGGACAGTATATGAACACTGAAGCTTTCTTT	CAWGQYMNTEAFF
TRBV5-1	TRBJ2-2	TRBD1	few	TGCGCCAGCAGCATCCGGACAGGGACCGGGGAGCTGTTTTTT	CASSIRTGTGELFF
TRBV5-1	TRBJ1-2	TRBD1	-	TGCGCCAGCAGGTCCTATTCCGGGACAGCAATCTATGGCTACACCTTC	CASRSYSGTAIYGYTF
TRBV7-2	TRBJ2-2	-	-	TGTGCCAGCAGCTCCTACACTACCACCGGGGAGCTGTTTTTT	CASSSYTTTGELFF
TRBV18	TRBJ2-1	TRBD2	-	TGTGCCAGCTCACCAAAGGGGAGCGGGGGGGCGAATGAGCAGTTCTTC	CASSPKGSGGANEQFF
TRBV2	TRBJ1-1	-	once	TGTGCCAGCAGTGTTGGGGCTTACACTGAAGCTTTCTTT	CASSVGAYTEAFF
TRBV13	TRBJ2-1	-	once	TGTGCCAGCAGCCCCCAAATGAGCTCCTACAATGAGCAGTTCTTC	CASSPQMSSYNEQFF
TRBV5-1	TRBJ1-1	-	few	TGCGCCAGCAGCTTGGAGGGGCCCCCCGGCACTGAAGCTTTCTTT	CASSLEGPPGTEAFF
TRBV9	TRBJ1-2	TRBD1	-	TGTGCCAGCAGCCCGCCCCAAGGGACAGGGGATGTGGAGGGCTACACCTTC	CASSPPQGTGDVEGYTF
TRBV30	TRBJ1-2	-	few	TGTGCCTGGAGTGGGGGGGTCGGGGGTCTCTATGGCTACACCTTC	CAWSGGVGGLYGYTF
TRBV30	TRBJ2-3	TRBD2	-	TGTGCCTGGAGTCAATCCCGGGGCGGCGGGGGATCAGATACGCAGTATTTT	CAWSQSRGGGGSDTQYF
TRBV7-9	TRBJ1-2	-	few	TGTGCCAGCAGCTTACATCCGTCGGTTAATGGCTACACCTTC	CASSLHPSVNGYTF
TRBV2	TRBJ1-1	-	-	TGTGCCAGCAGTGAAGTGGGGGGAGCTTTCTTT	CASSEVGGAFF
TRBV4-1	TRBJ1-1	-	few	TGCGCCAGCAGCCAAGATGGTCCCGAGCGGGACACTGAAGCTTTCTTT	CASSQDGPERDTEAFF
TRBV4-1	TRBJ2-2	-	-	TGCGCCAGCAGCCGCATACTGAACACCGGGGAGCTGTTTTTT	CASSRILNTGELFF
TRBV29-1	TRBJ2-7	-	-	TGCAGCGCCAGGGGGGAGGCCGCGGGCTACGAGCAGTACTTC	CSARGEAAGYEQYF
TRBV11-2	TRBJ1-2	-	-	TGTGCCAGCAGCTTAAGTCTCTCGGAGGGTGGCTACACCTTC	CASSLSLSEGGYTF
TRBV4-1	TRBJ2-5	-	-	TGCGCCAGCAGCCAGGCAGGGGTCGGGGAGACCCAGTACTTC	CASSQAGVGETQYF
TRBV6-5	TRBJ2-7	TRBD1	few	TGTGCCAGCAGTTACCAGGGGGCGGGAGAGCAGTACTTC	CASSYQGAGEQYF
TRBV30	TRBJ1-4	-	-	TGTGCCTGTCACCACACAGGCCTTAATGAAAAACTGTTTTTT	CACHHTGLNEKLFF
TRBV10-3	TRBJ2-5	-	many	TGTGCCATCAGTGAGTCAACTGCTCAAGAGACCCAGTACTTC	CAISESTAQETQYF
TRBV24-1	TRBJ2-1	TRBD1	-	TGTGCCACCAGTGATCGGGACAGGGGGGATTCAGGGCAGTTCTTC	CATSDRDRGDSGQFF
TRBV10-1	TRBJ2-7	TRBD1	-	TGCGCCAGCAGTGAGTCGCAACAGGGGTCGGGCGAGCAGTACTTC	CASSESQQGSGEQYF
TRBV16	TRBJ1-1	-	-	TGTGCCAGCAGCCATTCTGAGTCTGAAGCTTTCTTT	CASSHSESEAFF
TRBV10-1	TRBJ1-2	TRBD1	few	TGCGCCAGCAGTGAAGTCAGGGGGTACGGCTACACCTTC	CASSEVRGYGYTF
TRBV10-3	TRBJ1-2	TRBD1	-	TGTGCCATCAGTGAGATAACAGGGGGGGAAGGCACCTTC	CAISEITGGEGTF
TRBV21-1	TRBJ1-4	-	-	TGTGCCAGCAGCAAAGCCACAACAGGGTCAACTAATGAAAAACTGTTTTTT	CASSKATTGSTNEKLFF
TRBV5-4	TRBJ2-7	-	-	TGTGCCAGCAGCTTGAAAGGGTTGGAGGGCGAGCAGTACTTC	CASSLKGLEGEQYF
TRBV18	TRBJ1-2	TRBD1	-	TGTGCCAGCTCAGCCGGGACAGGGGAGGATGGCTACACCTTC	CASSAGTGEDGYTF